The 7 T cell receptor beta chains listed next were all sequenced from one sample in a study of blood T cell repertoires in COVID-19. TCRdb keeps only in-frame clones here, not all; method: immunoSEQ multiplex PCR. This sample has about 130,000 clones, with around nine tenths found just once. Sequencing input: PBMCs or T cells enriched from blood (not recorded which). The receptors stem from a woman aged 45-65 years who had recovered from COVID-19.

The chain is built from TRBV12-3 or TRBV12-4 and TRBJ2-3, with 7 bases that match TRBD1. The V gene end was trimmed by 10 bases and the J gene end by 0 bases; junction bases not matched to a gene: 4. The length of the CDR3 is 13 residues. CDR3 coding DNA: TGTGCCACTTCGACAGGGAGCACAGATACGCAGTATTTT. Protein sequence: CATSTGSTDTQYF.

The count of this clone is one. The chain links TRBV15 to TRBJ1-5; D call uncertain. Trimming removed 4 bases from V and 0 bases from J, with 16 bases in between. Germline V gene data show CDR1 as LNHNV and CDR2 as YYDKDF (reference sequence). The CDR3 extends over 17 amino acids. CDR3 loop: CATSTKAGVYSNQPQHF. The DNA for the CDR3 is TGTGCCACCAGCACAAAGGCGGGAGTATATAGCAATCAGCCCCAGCATTTT.

CDR3 loop: CSVARGGLYNEQFF. CDR3 nucleotide sequence: TGCAGCGTGGCCCGGGGGGGCCTCTACAATGAGCAGTTCTTC. The chain links TRBV29-1 to TRBJ2-1; 8 nucleotides match TRBD2. This CDR3 region has 14 residues. Trimming at V came to 6 bases and at J to 3 bases, leaving 7 bases not matched to a gene. Germline CDR1 reads SQVTM; CDR2 reads ANQGSEA.

This clone has a single count. The chain carries TRBV5-1 and TRBJ2-1, with D possibly TRBD1 on 5 matching bases. Germline CDR1 SGHRS, CDR2 YFSETQ. V lost 1 base, J lost 4 bases, and 12 bases lay in between. CDR3 length: 15 amino acids. For the CDR3, the DNA is TGCGCCAGCAGCTTGTTTCCTAGGGGATACAATGAGCAGTTCTTC. Translating it yields CASSLFPRGYNEQFF.

J is TRBJ2-6 and V is TRBV11-3, with a possible D match to TRBD1 (6 bases). In germline, CDR1 is SGHNT, CDR2 YENEEA. CDR3 length: 16 residues. The V gene lost 8 bases and the J gene lost 2 bases, with 16 bases spanning the gap. The CDR3 is CASGSSRTAGANVLTF. The CDR3 DNA follows: TGTGCCAGCGGATCGTCACGGACAGCTGGGGCCAACGTCCTGACTTTC.

This clone was seen just once. The chain recombines TRBV19 with TRBJ2-6; D remains unclear. This CDR3 has 15 residues. Trimming took 2 bases from V and 2 from J, leaving 7 bases between them. CDR1 and CDR2 from the germline V gene are LNHDA and SQIVND (reference sequence). CDR3 coding DNA: TGTGCCAGTAGTATATCCGTTACTGGGGCCAACGTCCTGACTTTC. This codes for CASSISVTGANVLTF.

J is TRBJ2-3 and V is TRBV9; 13 bases fit TRBD2. Trimming at V came to 1 base and at J to 2 bases, leaving 10 bases not matched to a gene. The CDR3 covers 19 residues. Germline V lookup: CDR1 SGDLS, CDR2 YYNGEE. The CDR3 coding sequence is TGTGCCAGCAGCGTATCGACCGGGACTAGCGGGGCAGCCACAGATACGCAGTATTTT. Amino acids: CASSVSTGTSGAATDTQYF.